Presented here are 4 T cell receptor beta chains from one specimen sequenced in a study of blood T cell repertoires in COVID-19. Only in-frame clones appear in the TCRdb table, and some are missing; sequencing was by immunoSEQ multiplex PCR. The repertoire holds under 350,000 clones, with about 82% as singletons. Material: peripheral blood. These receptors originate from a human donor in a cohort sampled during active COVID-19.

The CDR3 DNA follows: TGTGCCAGCAGCTTATGGGGGGGAAGGGTCAATCAGCCCCAGCATTTT. It codes for CASSLWGGRVNQPQHF. The gene calls are TRBV7-2 and TRBJ1-5; TRBD1 might be the D (5 bases). This CDR3 has 16 residues. Germline V gene data show CDR1 as SGHTA and CDR2 as FQGNSA. The V and J ends lost 2 bases and 3 bases respectively, with 14 bases between them.

The CDR3 nucleotides are TGTGCCAGCAGTTATATATCCTCTGGAAACACCATATATTTT. Encoded protein: CASSYISSGNTIYF. The chain has TRBV6-1 and TRBJ1-3; D is uncertain. The CDR3 loop spans 14 amino acids. V was pared by 5 bases and J by 0 bases, with 8 bases between. Germline lookup yields CDR1 MNHNS and CDR2 SASEGT.

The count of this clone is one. CDR3 region: CASSFGTGGSNSNQPQHF. DNA for the CDR3: TGTGCCAGCAGCTTCGGGACAGGGGGCTCCAATAGCAATCAGCCCCAGCATTTT. This chain connects TRBV5-8 to TRBJ1-5; the match to TRBD1 covers 12 bases. There are 18 residues in the CDR3. Germline V lookup: CDR1 SGHTS, CDR2 YDEGEE. The ends lost 2 bases at V and 0 bases at J; junction bases unmatched: 6.

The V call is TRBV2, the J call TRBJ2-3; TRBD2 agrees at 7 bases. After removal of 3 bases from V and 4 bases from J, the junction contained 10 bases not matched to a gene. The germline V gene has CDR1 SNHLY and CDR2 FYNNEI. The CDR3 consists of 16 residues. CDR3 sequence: CASSERAGVVADTQYF. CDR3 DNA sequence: TGTGCCAGCAGTGAGAGGGCGGGGGTAGTCGCAGATACGCAGTATTTT.